The 21 T cell receptor beta chains presented below share a single source sample, sequenced in a study of monozygotic twins with inflammatory bowel disease. Following a re-call of the 5' RACE reads, TCRdb has one entry per CDR3 protein and lacks DNA. This table holds approximately 420,000 distinct CDR3 sequences. Sequenced input: blood. All receptors derive from a human donor with ulcerative colitis or Crohn's disease, or a healthy co-twin of an affected twin (not recorded which).

The genes are TRBV27 and TRBJ1-2; TCRdb selects TRBD1, and the lack of DNA leaves this call unchecked. This CDR3 is built from 12 residues. CDR1 and CDR2 (germline): MNHEY, SMNVEV (reference sequence). This chain's CDR3 is CASSRQGMGYTF.

The rearrangement joins TRBV5-1 to TRBJ1-6; TCRdb lists TRBD1, though no DNA is available to test this call. CDR1 is SGHRS and CDR2 is YFSETQ in the germline V gene. The CDR3 contains 15 residues. The CDR3 sequence is CASSDGETDNSPLHF.

The chain recombines TRBV15 with TRBJ2-5; TCRdb calls TRBD1, which cannot be checked without DNA. The CDR3 contains 14 residues. Per the germline V gene, CDR1 is LNHNV and CDR2 is YYDKDF (reference sequence). The CDR3 spells CATSRDKGAKTQYF.

The rearrangement uses TRBV20-1 and TRBJ1-2; checking the TCRdb D call of TRBD1 is not possible without DNA. This CDR3 has 13 residues. CDR1 and CDR2 from the germline V gene are DFQATT and SNEGSKA (reference sequence). CDR3 region: CSAVDRGNYGYTF.

The chain is built from TRBV4-3 and TRBJ2-7. Germline CDR1 LGHNA, CDR2 YSLEER. This CDR3 contains 15 residues. CDR3 amino acids: CASSLLTATANEQYF.

The V call is TRBV5-1, the J call TRBJ2-4; TCRdb lists TRBD2, though no DNA is available to test this call. Germline V gene data show CDR1 as SGHRS and CDR2 as YFSETQ. The CDR3 is 13 residues long. The CDR3 protein is CASSTGLDDIQYF.

The J gene is TRBJ1-1, the V gene TRBV6-2 or TRBV6-3; TCRdb's assignment of TRBD1 cannot be checked, as there is no DNA. The CDR3 is 19 residues long. Germline V gene lookup returns CDR1 MNHEY and CDR2 SVGEGT. The CDR3 protein is CASSYSIRGPPQGNTEAFF.

The chain couples TRBV19 to TRBJ1-3; there is no DNA to check the TCRdb D call of TRBD1. The germline V gene encodes CDR1 LNHDA and CDR2 SQIVND (reference sequence). CDR3 length equals 18 residues. The CDR3 is CASTQGRGSFFSGNTIYF.

This rearrangement joins TRBV7-9 to TRBJ1-5; the D gene TCRdb calls, TRBD1, cannot be checked with no DNA. Germline values: CDR1 SEHNR, CDR2 FQNEAQ (reference sequence). The CDR3 loop spans 16 amino acids. CDR3 protein: CASSPTGALADQPQHF.

This sequence joins TRBV10-3 and TRBJ2-7. There are 12 residues in the CDR3. The V gene's germline CDR1 is ENHRY and CDR2 SYGVKD. The CDR3 sequence: CANPIGYYEQYF.

The chain couples TRBV5-1 to TRBJ2-3; TCRdb names TRBD1, which stays unverified in the absence of DNA. The CDR3 runs to 16 residues. Looked up from germline, CDR1 is SGHRS and CDR2 is YFSETQ. The CDR3 region is CASSSRQGASTDTQYF.

This chain joins TRBV3-1 and TRBJ2-5. CDR3 length: 12 residues. Germline loops: CDR1 LGHDT, CDR2 YNNKEL (reference sequence). The CDR3 reads CASSPHQETQYF.

This chain joins TRBV7-2 and TRBJ2-3; TCRdb's D call, TRBD1, is unchecked because there is no DNA. The germline V gene encodes CDR1 SGHTA and CDR2 FQGNSA. The CDR3 is 16 amino acids. The CDR3 sequence: CASSLEAGHSTDTQYF.

The CDR3 sequence: CASSQGGGISGNTIYF. V usage is TRBV4-2 and J usage is TRBJ1-3; with no DNA, the TCRdb D assignment of TRBD1 cannot be verified. The CDR3 sequence is 16 residues long. CDR1 is LGHNA, CDR2 YNFKEQ, per germline.

The rearrangement uses TRBV4-1 and TRBJ2-3; TCRdb indicates TRBD1, and absent DNA this call remains unverified. CDR1 MGHRA and CDR2 YSYEKL come from the germline V gene. The CDR3 loop spans 13 amino acids. The CDR3: CASSQAPGDTQYF.

V gene TRBV7-9 combines with J gene TRBJ2-3. Germline V gene sequence: CDR1 SEHNR, CDR2 FQNEAQ (reference sequence). The CDR3 sequence is 14 residues long. CDR3 region: CASSLWSIADTQYF.

V is TRBV7-2 and J is TRBJ1-1; with no DNA, the TCRdb D assignment of TRBD1 cannot be verified. The CDR3 extends over 13 amino acids. Germline values: CDR1 SGHTA, CDR2 FQGNSA. The CDR3 region is CACSMDRGVSSFF. The full variable domain, rest sourced from reference TRBV7-2 and TRBJ1-1, is GAGVSQSPSNKVTEKGKDVELRCDPISGHTALYWYRQSLGQGLEFLIYFQGNSAPDKSGLPSDRFSAERTGGSVSTLTIQRTQQEDSAVYLCACSMDRGVSSFFGQGTRLTVV.

This chain connects TRBV11-2 to TRBJ2-7; TCRdb lists TRBD1, though no DNA is available to test this call. Germline CDR1 SGHAT, CDR2 FQNNGV. The CDR3 totals 16 residues. The CDR3 loop reads CASSPRGRTYSYEQYF.

The chain carries TRBV20-1 and TRBJ2-1; checking the TCRdb D call of TRBD2 is not possible without DNA. The CDR3 is 21 amino acids. Germline V gene sequence: CDR1 DFQATT, CDR2 SNEGSKA (reference sequence). The CDR3 region is CSAKNRDTGRRRAGHWDEQFF.

The rearrangement links TRBV20-1 to TRBJ2-4; TCRdb returns TRBD1, unconfirmable since there is no DNA. Germline V gene sequence: CDR1 DFQATT, CDR2 SNEGSKA (reference sequence). The CDR3 is made up of 14 amino acids. Here the CDR3 reads CSAPTTGDKNIQYF.

The chain uses TRBV6-5 and TRBJ1-1; checking the TCRdb D call of TRBD1 is not possible without DNA. This CDR3 region has 13 residues. In germline, CDR1 is MNHEY, CDR2 SVGAGI. CDR3: CASSYVPGTEAFF.